These 19 T cell receptor beta chains originate from one sample sequenced in a study of T cells in Graves' hyperthyroidism and ophthalmopathy. TCR beta CDR3 sequences were amplified from RNA transcripts. The TCR CDR3 first-round RT-PCR relied on the HTBI primer set. MiXCR, run by TCRdb on the multiplex PCR reads, gives a single entry per CDR3 protein. Of more than 500,000 distinct CDR3 sequences listed, about 16% are singletons. Material for sequencing was blood. These receptors all stem from a woman in her thirties with Graves' ophthalmopathy.

The chain recombines TRBV28 with TRBJ2-3; a weak D match, TRBD1 (6 bases). The CDR3 contains 17 residues. CDR1 is MDHEN, CDR2 SYDVKM, per germline. V lost 8 bases to trimming and J lost 4 bases, with 25 bases between them. CDR3 sequence reads: CASPPAGRDMPPDTQYF. The CDR3 nucleotides are TGTGCCAGCCCCCCTGCCGGAAGGGACATGCCTCCAGATACGCAGTATTTT.

This clonotype was seen a handful of times. V gene TRBV14 combines with J gene TRBJ2-2; 11 nucleotides match TRBD2. This CDR3 is built from 18 residues. Trimming took 4 bases from V and 3 from J; bases not matched to a gene: 10. The germline CDR1 and CDR2 sequences are SGHDN and FVKESK. CDR3 sequence (DNA): TGTGCCAGCAGCCCCGGGACTAGCGGACTAACTTACACCGGGGAGCTGTTTTTT. Translation gives CASSPGTSGLTYTGELFF.

The chain joins TRBV30 to TRBJ2-6; D uncertain. Germline CDR1 GTSNPN, CDR2 SVGIG (reference sequence). The CDR3 runs to 14 residues. V was pared by 3 bases and J by 0 bases, with 6 bases between. The CDR3 nucleotides read TGTGCCTGGAGGCGGTTCTCTGGGGCCAACGTCCTGACTTTC. It yields the protein CAWRRFSGANVLTF.

This clonotype appeared many times. The rearrangement uses TRBV30 and TRBJ2-1, with D perhaps TRBD2 (6 bases). The ends were cut back, 3 bases at V and 7 bases at J, with 10 bases in the middle. The CDR3 spans 12 residues. Germline values: CDR1 GTSNPN, CDR2 SVGIG (reference sequence). The CDR3 DNA reads TGTGCCTGGAGCCTAGCGTGGAATGAGCAGTTCTTC. Translated: CAWSLAWNEQFF.

This clonotype was found a few times. The chain uses TRBV7-7 and TRBJ2-7; D not resolved. With 1 base removed from V and 6 bases from J, the gap between germline ends came to 10 bases. Per germline, CDR1 SSHAT and CDR2 FNYEAQ (reference sequence). There are 13 residues in the CDR3. The CDR3 bases are TGTGCCAGCAGCTTAGGCCTGGGAAGCGAGCAGTACTTC. Amino acids: CASSLGLGSEQYF.

About this clonotype itself: Compared with germline, one end of the junction differs, possibly owing to a read error. This sequence joins TRBV6-1 and TRBJ2-3; D is ambiguous. CDR1 and CDR2 from the germline V gene are MNHNS and SASEGT. The CDR3 has 14 residues. This CDR3 reads CASSESGYTDTRYF. In DNA, the CDR3 is TGTGCCAGCAGTGAATCTGGTTACACAGATACGCGGTATTTT.

This clonotype was recorded at least ten times. The J gene is TRBJ1-1, the V gene TRBV29-1; perhaps TRBD1 as D (5 bases). The germline gives CDR1 SQVTM, CDR2 ANQGSEA. Trimming removed 0 bases from V and 5 bases from J, with 7 bases in between. CDR3 length: 12 amino acids. DNA of the CDR3: TGCAGCGTTGAAGATGAGGGGACTGAAGCTTTCTTT. As protein: CSVEDEGTEAFF.

Here the CDR3 reads CASSSTGIGLEQYF. DNA of the CDR3: TGCGCCAGCAGCTCTACAGGGATCGGCTTAGAGCAGTACTTC. The chain employs TRBV5-1 and TRBJ2-7, with D possibly being TRBD1 (6 bases). Germline-derived CDR1 and CDR2 are SGHRS and YFSETQ. This CDR3 has 14 amino acids. V dropped 3 bases and J dropped 7 bases, with 17 bases sitting between them. The full variable domain, its missing parts supplied by reference TRBV5-1 and TRBJ2-7, is KAGVTQTPRYLIKTRGQQVTLSCSPISGHRSVSWYQQTPGQGLQFLFEYFSETQRNKGNFPGRFSGRQFSNSRSEMNVSTLELGDSALYLCASSSTGIGLEQYFGPGTRLTVT.

This clonotype was observed a few times. V gene TRBV12-3 or TRBV12-4 combines with J gene TRBJ2-2; D is possibly TRBD1 or TRBD2 (7 bases each). Trimming cost V 5 bases and J 2 bases, with 24 bases left between them. The CDR3 loop spans 19 amino acids. DNA for the CDR3: TGTGCCAGCAGTCCACACAGGGGAGGGACATTCAGCAACACCGGGGAGCTGTTTTTT. The encoded protein is CASSPHRGGTFSNTGELFF.

This clonotype occurred many times. The V call is TRBV2, the J call TRBJ2-5, with 7 bases that match TRBD2. CDR1 and CDR2 from the germline V gene are SNHLY and FYNNEI. Unmatched junction bases numbered 7, after V lost 5 bases and J lost 7 bases. This CDR3 comprises 13 residues. CDR3 sequence: CASSYRGVGTQYF. In DNA form, the CDR3 reads TGTGCCAGCAGTTATCGGGGGGTTGGGACCCAGTACTTC.

This sequence joins TRBV15 and TRBJ2-1; maybe TRBD2 (6 bases). CDR1 is LNHNV, CDR2 YYDKDF, per germline (reference sequence). The CDR3 has 15 amino acids. With 7 bases removed from V and 1 base from J, the gap between germline ends came to 14 bases. CDR3 in amino acids: CATTRSGGSYNEQFF. In DNA, the CDR3 is TGTGCCACCACCCGTAGCGGAGGATCCTACAATGAGCAGTTCTTC. The whole variable domain, remainder taken from reference TRBV15 and TRBJ2-1, is DAMVIQNPRYQVTQFGKPVTLSCSQTLNHNVMYWYQQKSSQAPKLLFHYYDKDFNNEADTPDNFQSRRPNTSFCFLDIRSPGLGDTAMYLCATTRSGGSYNEQFFGPGTRLTVL.

Worth noting for this clonotype: Possible read error: a much larger clone is one base away. The J gene is TRBJ2-3, the V gene TRBV7-8; the D gene is possibly TRBD1 (6 bases). This CDR3 has 15 residues. The germline V gene has CDR1 SGHVS and CDR2 FQNEAQ. The CDR3: CASSPADGRTDAQYF. The CDR3 DNA is TGTGCCAGCAGCCCCGCGGACGGCCGGACAGATGCGCAGTATTTT.

This clonotype was detected many times. This chain connects TRBV28 to TRBJ1-1, with a tentative D call TRBD1 (5 bases). Trimming removed 3 bases from V and 0 bases from J, with 11 bases in between. CDR3 size: 15 residues. CDR1 is MDHEN and CDR2 is SYDVKM in the germline V gene. CDR3 in amino acids: CASSFRRGLNTEAFF. As DNA, the CDR3 is TGTGCCAGCAGTTTCCGGAGGGGTTTGAACACTGAAGCTTTCTTT. Together with reference TRBV28 and TRBJ1-1, the CDR3 gives the full variable domain: DVKVTQSSRYLVKRTGEKVFLECVQDMDHENMFWYRQDPGLGLRLIYFSYDVKMKEKGDIPEGYSVSREKKERFSLILESASTNQTSMYLCASSFRRGLNTEAFFGQGTRLTVV.

This clonotype has ten or more counts. V gene TRBV20-1 combines with J gene TRBJ2-1; possibly TRBD2 for D (5 bases). Germline CDR1 is DFQATT and CDR2 is SNEGSKA (reference sequence). Trimming shortened V by 5 bases and J by 8 bases, and 22 bases separated the two germline ends. This CDR3 comprises 15 residues. CDR3 sequence: CSAPPAKPGVHEQFF. The CDR3, as DNA: TGCAGTGCTCCTCCTGCGAAGCCCGGGGTCCATGAGCAGTTCTTC.

V and J are TRBV28 and TRBJ2-7, with unresolved D. The CDR3 runs to 16 residues. Trimming removed 8 bases from V and 0 bases from J, with 20 bases in between. Germline V gene sequence: CDR1 MDHEN, CDR2 SYDVKM. CDR3 protein: CASSPPGTVSSYEQYF. The CDR3 DNA reads TGTGCCAGCTCCCCCCCCGGTACCGTCAGCTCCTACGAGCAGTACTTC.

This clonotype was observed a handful of times. V gene TRBV4-1 combines with J gene TRBJ2-2; D uncertain. This CDR3 contains 15 residues. Germline V gives CDR1 MGHRA, CDR2 YSYEKL. V lost 1 base to trimming and J lost 3 bases, with 9 bases between them. The CDR3 nucleotides read TGCGCCAGCAGCCAAGGACGAAGGGACACCGGGGAGCTGTTTTTT. Translation gives CASSQGRRDTGELFF.

This clonotype showed up many times. The genes are TRBV20-1 and TRBJ2-5, with 7 bases fitting TRBD2. CDR3 size: 12 residues. From germline, CDR1 is DFQATT and CDR2 SNEGSKA (reference sequence). With 1 base clipped from V and 4 bases from J, the junction kept 0 bases outside the gene matches. CDR3 protein: CSARVAGETQYF. CDR3 sequence (DNA): TGCAGTGCTAGAGTAGCGGGAGAGACCCAGTACTTC.

This clonotype has a handful of counts. This sequence joins TRBV6-1 and TRBJ2-1; D is perhaps TRBD2 (6 bases). The CDR3 has 19 amino acids. Germline V lookup: CDR1 MNHNS, CDR2 SASEGT. Trimming took 5 bases from V and 0 from J, leaving 23 bases between them. CDR3 nucleotide sequence: TGTGCCAGCAGTCCACCCCTCCGGGACTTATGGAGCTCCTACAATGAGCAGTTCTTC. As protein: CASSPPLRDLWSSYNEQFF.

CDR3 residues: CASSLTVTSGSWSYNEQFF. CDR3 nucleotide sequence: TGTGCCAGCAGCTTAACCGTGACTAGCGGGAGTTGGTCCTACAATGAGCAGTTCTTC. V gene TRBV7-8 combines with J gene TRBJ2-1; 12 bases align to TRBD2. The CDR3 totals 19 residues. V lost 2 bases and J lost 1; bases outside the gene matches: 9. CDR1 SGHVS and CDR2 FQNEAQ come from the germline V gene.